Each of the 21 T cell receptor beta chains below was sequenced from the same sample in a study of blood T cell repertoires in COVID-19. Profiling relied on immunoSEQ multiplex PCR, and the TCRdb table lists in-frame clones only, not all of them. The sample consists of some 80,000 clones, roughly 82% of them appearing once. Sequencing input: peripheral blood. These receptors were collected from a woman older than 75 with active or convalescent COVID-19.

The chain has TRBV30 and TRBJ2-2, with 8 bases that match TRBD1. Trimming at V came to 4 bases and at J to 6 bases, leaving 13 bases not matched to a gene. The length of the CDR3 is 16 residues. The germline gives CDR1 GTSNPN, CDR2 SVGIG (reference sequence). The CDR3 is CAWNIPQGALPGELFF. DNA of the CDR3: TGTGCCTGGAATATTCCTCAGGGGGCGCTTCCCGGGGAGCTGTTTTTT.

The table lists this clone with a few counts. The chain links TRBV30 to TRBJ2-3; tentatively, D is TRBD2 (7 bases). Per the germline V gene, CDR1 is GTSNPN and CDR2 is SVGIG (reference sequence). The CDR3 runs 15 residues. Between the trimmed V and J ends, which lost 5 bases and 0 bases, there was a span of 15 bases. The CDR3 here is CAWGPGGASTDTQYF. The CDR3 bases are TGTGCCTGGGGGCCTGGGGGGGCTAGCACAGATACGCAGTATTTT.

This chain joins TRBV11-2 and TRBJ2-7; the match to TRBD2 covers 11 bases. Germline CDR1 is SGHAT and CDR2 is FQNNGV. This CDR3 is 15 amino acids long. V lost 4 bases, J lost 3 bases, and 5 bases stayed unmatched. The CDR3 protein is CASSSLAGGVYEQYF. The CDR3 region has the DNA TGTGCCAGCAGCTCTCTAGCGGGGGGAGTCTACGAGCAGTACTTC.

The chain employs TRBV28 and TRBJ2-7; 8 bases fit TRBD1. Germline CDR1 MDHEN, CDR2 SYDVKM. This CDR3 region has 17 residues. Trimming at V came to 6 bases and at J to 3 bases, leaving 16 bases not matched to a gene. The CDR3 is CASSYPRMAGGYYEQYF. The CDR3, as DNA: TGTGCCAGCAGCTACCCCCGTATGGCAGGGGGCTACTACGAGCAGTACTTC.

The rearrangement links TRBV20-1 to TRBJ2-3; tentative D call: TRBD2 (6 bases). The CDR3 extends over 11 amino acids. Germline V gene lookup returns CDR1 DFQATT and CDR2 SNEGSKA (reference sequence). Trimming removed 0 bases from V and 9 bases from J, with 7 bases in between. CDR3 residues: CSAREGLTQYF. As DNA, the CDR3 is TGCAGTGCTAGAGAGGGACTCACGCAGTATTTT.

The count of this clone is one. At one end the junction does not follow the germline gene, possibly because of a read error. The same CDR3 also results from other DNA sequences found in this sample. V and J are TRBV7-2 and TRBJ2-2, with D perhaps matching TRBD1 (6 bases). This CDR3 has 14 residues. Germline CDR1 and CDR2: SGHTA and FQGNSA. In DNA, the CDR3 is TGTGCCAGCAGCTTCCACGGGGACACCGGGGAGCTATTTTTT. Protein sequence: CASSFHGDTGELFF.

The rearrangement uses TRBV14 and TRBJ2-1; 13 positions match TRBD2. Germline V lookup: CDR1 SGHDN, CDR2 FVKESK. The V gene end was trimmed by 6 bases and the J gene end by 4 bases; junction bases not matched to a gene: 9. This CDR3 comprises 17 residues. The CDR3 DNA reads TGTGCCAGCAGTTCACTAGCGGGGGGGCCTCGTTACAATGAGCAGTTCTTC. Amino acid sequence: CASSSLAGGPRYNEQFF.

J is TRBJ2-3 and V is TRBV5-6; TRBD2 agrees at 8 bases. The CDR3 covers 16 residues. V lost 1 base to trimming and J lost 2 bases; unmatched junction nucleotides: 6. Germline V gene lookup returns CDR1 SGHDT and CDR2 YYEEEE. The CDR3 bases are TGTGCCAGCAGCTTGATGCGGGGGGCAAACACAGATACGCAGTATTTT. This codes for CASSLMRGANTDTQYF.

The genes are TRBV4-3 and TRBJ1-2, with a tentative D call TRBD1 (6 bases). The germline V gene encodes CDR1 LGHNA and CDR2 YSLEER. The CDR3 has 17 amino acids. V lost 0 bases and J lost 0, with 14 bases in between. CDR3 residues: CASSQDRNTGPNYGYTF. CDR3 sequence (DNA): TGCGCCAGCAGCCAAGATAGGAATACAGGGCCTAACTATGGCTACACCTTC.

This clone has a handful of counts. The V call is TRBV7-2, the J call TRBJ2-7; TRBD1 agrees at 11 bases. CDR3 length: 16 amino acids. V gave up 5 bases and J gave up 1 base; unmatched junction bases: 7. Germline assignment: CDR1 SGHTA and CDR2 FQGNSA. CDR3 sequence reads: CASSTRTGGESYEQYF. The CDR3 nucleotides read TGTGCCAGCAGCACCCGGACAGGGGGCGAATCCTACGAGCAGTACTTC.

CDR3 coding DNA: TGTGCCAGCAGTTCGACAGGGGCCACTGAAGCTTTCTTT. As protein: CASSSTGATEAFF. This chain joins TRBV28 and TRBJ1-1, with 8 bases aligning to TRBD1. The V segment lost 4 bases and the J segment 4 bases; nucleotides outside the gene matches: 2. CDR1 and CDR2 from the germline V gene are MDHEN and SYDVKM. This CDR3 comprises 13 residues.

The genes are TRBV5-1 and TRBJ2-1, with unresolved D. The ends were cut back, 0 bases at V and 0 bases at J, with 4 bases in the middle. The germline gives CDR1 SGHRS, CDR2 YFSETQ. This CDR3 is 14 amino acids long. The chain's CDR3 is CASSLGSSYNEQFF. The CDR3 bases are TGCGCCAGCAGCTTGGGGAGCTCCTACAATGAGCAGTTCTTC.

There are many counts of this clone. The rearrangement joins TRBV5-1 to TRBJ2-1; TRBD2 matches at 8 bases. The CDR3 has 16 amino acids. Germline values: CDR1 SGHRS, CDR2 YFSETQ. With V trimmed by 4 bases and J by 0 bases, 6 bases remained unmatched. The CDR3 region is CASSQAGASSYNEQFF. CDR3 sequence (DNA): TGCGCCAGCAGCCAAGCGGGGGCCAGCTCCTACAATGAGCAGTTCTTC. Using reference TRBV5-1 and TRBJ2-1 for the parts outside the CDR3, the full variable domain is KAGVTQTPRYLIKTRGQQVTLSCSPISGHRSVSWYQQTPGQGLQFLFEYFSETQRNKGNFPGRFSGRQFSNSRSEMNVSTLELGDSALYLCASSQAGASSYNEQFFGPGTRLTVL.

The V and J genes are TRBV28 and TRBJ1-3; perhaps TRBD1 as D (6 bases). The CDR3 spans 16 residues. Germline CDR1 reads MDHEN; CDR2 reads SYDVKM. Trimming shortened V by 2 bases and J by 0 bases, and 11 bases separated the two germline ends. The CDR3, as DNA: TGTGCCAGCAGTTTAGCTAGGGGGTTCTCTGGAAACACCATATATTTT. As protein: CASSLARGFSGNTIYF.

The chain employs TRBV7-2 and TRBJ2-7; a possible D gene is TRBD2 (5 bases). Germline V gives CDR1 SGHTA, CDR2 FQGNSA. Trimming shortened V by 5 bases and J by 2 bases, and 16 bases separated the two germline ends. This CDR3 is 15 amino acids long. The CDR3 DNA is TGTGCCAGCAGCCTCAGGAGGTCTGGACCCTACGAGCAGTACTTC. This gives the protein CASSLRRSGPYEQYF. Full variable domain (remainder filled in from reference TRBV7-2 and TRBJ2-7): GAGVSQSPSNKVTEKGKDVELRCDPISGHTALYWYRQSLGQGLEFLIYFQGNSAPDKSGLPSDRFSAERTGGSVSTLTIQRTQQEDSAVYLCASSLRRSGPYEQYFGPGTRLTVT.

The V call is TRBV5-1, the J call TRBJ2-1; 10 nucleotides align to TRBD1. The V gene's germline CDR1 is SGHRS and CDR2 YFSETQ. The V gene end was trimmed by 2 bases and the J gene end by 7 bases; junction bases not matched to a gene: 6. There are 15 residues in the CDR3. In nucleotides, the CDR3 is TGCGCCAGCAGCTTCGGGGGGACAGGGGTAAATGAGCAGTTCTTC. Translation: CASSFGGTGVNEQFF.

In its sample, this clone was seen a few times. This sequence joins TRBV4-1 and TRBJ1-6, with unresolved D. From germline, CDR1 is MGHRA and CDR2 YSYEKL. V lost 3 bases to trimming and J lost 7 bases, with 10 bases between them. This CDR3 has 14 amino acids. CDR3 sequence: CASSQAGLNSPLHF. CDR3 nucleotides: TGCGCCAGCAGCCAGGCCGGACTCAATTCACCCCTCCACTTT.

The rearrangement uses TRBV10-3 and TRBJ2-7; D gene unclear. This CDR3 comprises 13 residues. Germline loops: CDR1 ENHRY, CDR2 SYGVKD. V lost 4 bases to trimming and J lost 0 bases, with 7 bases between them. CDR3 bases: TGTGCCATCAGTGGAGGCAGCTCCTACGAGCAGTACTTC. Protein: CAISGGSSYEQYF.

The CDR3 is CALIQGVNTEAFF. DNA of the CDR3: TGTGCCTTGATACAGGGGGTGAACACTGAAGCTTTCTTT. The chain uses TRBV30 and TRBJ1-1; 8 nucleotides match TRBD1. This CDR3 contains 13 residues. Germline V gene sequence: CDR1 GTSNPN, CDR2 SVGIG (reference sequence). Germline trimming cut 7 bases from V and 0 bases from J; bases unmatched to any gene: 4.

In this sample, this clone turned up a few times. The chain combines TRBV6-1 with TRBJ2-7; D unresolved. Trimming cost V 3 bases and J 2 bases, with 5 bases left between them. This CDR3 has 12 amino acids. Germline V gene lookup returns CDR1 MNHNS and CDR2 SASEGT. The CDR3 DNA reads TGTGCCAGCAGTGAGGCCCCCTACGAGCAGTACTTC. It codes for CASSEAPYEQYF.

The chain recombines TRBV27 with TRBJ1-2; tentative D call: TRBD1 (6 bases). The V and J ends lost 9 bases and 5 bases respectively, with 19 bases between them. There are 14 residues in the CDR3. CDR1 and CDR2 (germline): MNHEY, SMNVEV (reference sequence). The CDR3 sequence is CASYSDSLSYGYTF. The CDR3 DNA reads TGTGCCAGTTATTCGGACAGCCTTTCTTATGGCTACACCTTC.